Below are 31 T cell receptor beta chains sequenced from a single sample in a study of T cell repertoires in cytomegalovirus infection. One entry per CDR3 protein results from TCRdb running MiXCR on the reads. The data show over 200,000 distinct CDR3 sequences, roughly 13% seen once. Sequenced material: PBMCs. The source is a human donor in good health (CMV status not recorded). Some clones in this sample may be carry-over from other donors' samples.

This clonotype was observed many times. This CDR3 is CASSILTSGGRNEQFF. In DNA form, the CDR3 reads TGTGCCAGTAGTATTCTGACTAGCGGGGGGAGAAATGAGCAGTTCTTC. V is TRBV19 and J is TRBJ2-1; 13 bases fit TRBD2. The V gene end was trimmed by 3 bases and the J gene end by 7 bases; junction bases not matched to a gene: 6. The CDR3 covers 16 residues. Germline V gene lookup returns CDR1 LNHDA and CDR2 SQIVND (reference sequence).

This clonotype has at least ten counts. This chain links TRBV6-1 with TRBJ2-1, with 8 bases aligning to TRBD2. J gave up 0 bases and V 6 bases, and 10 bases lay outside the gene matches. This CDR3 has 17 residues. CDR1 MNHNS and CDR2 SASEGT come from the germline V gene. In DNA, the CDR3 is TGTGCCAGCAGATTCAGCGGGAGTCCCAGCTCCTACAATGAGCAGTTCTTC. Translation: CASRFSGSPSSYNEQFF.

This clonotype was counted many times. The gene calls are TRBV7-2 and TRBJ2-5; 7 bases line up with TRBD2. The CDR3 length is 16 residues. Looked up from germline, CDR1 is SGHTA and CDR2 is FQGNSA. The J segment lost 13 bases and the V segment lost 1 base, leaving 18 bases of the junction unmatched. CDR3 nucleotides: TGTGCCAGCAGCTTAGAGTTTTCGACTAGCCGTCCGGGGGGGTACTTC. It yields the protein CASSLEFSTSRPGGYF.

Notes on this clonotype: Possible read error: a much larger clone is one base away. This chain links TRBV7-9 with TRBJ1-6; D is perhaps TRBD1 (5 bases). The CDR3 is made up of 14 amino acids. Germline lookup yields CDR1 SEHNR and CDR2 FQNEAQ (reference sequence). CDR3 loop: CANSFGQGGSPLHF. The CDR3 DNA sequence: TGTGCCAACAGCTTTGGGCAGGGTGGTTCACCCCTCCACTTT.

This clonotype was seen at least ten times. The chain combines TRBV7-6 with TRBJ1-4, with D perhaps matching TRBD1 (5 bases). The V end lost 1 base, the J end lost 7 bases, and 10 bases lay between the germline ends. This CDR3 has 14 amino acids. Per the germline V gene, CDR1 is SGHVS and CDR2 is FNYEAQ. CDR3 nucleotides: TGTGCCAGCAGCTTAGGACAGCGTGGTGAAAAACTGTTTTTT. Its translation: CASSLGQRGEKLFF. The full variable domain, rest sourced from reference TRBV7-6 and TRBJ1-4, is GAGVSQSPRYKVTKRGQDVALRCDPISGHVSLYWYRQALGQGPEFLTYFNYEAQQDKSGLPNDRFSAERPEGSISTLTIQRTEQRDSAMYRCASSLGQRGEKLFFGSGTQLSVL.

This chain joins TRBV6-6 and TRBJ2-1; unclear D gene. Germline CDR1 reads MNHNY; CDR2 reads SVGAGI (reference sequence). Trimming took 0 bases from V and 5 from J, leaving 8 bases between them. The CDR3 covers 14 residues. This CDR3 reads CASSYSRLNNEQFF. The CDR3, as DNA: TGTGCCAGCAGTTACTCGAGACTTAACAATGAGCAGTTCTTC.

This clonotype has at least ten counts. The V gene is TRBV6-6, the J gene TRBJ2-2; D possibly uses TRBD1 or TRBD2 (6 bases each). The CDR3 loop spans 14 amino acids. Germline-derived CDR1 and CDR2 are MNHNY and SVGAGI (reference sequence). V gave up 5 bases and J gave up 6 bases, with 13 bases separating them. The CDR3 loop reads CASSRKGGAGELFF. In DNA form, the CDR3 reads TGTGCCAGCAGTCGGAAGGGGGGCGCCGGGGAGCTGTTTTTT.

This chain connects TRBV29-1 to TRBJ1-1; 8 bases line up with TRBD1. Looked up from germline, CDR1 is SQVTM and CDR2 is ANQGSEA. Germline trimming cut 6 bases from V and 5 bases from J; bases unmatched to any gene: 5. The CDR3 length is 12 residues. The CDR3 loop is CSVRTGGTEAFF. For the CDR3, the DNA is TGCAGCGTCCGCACAGGGGGGACTGAAGCTTTCTTT.

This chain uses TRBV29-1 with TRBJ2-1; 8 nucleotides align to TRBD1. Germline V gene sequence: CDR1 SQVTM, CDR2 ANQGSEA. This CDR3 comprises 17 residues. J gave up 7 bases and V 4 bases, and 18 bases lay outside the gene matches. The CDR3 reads CSVVDPGDDRGGNEQFF. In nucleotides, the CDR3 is TGCAGCGTTGTCGACCCCGGCGATGACAGGGGCGGGAATGAGCAGTTCTTC.

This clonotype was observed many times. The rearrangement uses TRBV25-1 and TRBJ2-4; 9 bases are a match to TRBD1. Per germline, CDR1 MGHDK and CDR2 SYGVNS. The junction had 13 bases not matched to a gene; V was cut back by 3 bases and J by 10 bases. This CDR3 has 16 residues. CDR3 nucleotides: TGTGCCAGCAGTGAGTCTATTGTGGGGACAGGGTCAATTCAGTACTTC. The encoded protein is CASSESIVGTGSIQYF.

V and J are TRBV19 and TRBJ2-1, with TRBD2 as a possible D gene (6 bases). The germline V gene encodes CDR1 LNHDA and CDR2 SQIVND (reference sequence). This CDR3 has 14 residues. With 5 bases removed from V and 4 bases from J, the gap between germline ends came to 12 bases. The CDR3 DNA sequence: TGTGCCAGTAGTGAAACGCGGGATTACAATGAGCAGTTCTTC. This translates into CASSETRDYNEQFF. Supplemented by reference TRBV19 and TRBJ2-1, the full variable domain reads DGGITQSPKYLFRKEGQNVTLSCEQNLNHDAMYWYRQDPGQGLRLIYYSQIVNDFQKGDIAEGYSVSREKKESFPLTVTSAQKNPTAFYLCASSETRDYNEQFFGPGTRLTVL.

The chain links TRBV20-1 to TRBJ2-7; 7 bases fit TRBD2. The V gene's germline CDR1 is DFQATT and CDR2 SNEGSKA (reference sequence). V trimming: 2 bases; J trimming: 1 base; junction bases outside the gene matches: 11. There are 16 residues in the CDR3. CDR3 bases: TGCAGTGCTAGAAGCCCGGGGAGGGGCGCGTCCTACGAGCAGTACTTC. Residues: CSARSPGRGASYEQYF.

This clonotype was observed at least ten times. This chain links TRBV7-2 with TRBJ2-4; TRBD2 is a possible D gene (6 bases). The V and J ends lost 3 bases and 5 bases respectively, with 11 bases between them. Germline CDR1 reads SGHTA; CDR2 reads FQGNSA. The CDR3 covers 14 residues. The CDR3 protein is CASSLGGSQNIQYF. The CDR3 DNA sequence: TGTGCCAGCAGCTTGGGGGGTTCCCAAAACATTCAGTACTTC.

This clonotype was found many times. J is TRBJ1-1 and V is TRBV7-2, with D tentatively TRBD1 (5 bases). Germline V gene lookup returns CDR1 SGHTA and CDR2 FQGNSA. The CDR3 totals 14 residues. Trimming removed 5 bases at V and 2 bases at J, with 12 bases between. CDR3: CASSTRTQNTEAFF. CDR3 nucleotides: TGTGCCAGCAGCACCCGGACACAAAACACTGAAGCTTTCTTT.

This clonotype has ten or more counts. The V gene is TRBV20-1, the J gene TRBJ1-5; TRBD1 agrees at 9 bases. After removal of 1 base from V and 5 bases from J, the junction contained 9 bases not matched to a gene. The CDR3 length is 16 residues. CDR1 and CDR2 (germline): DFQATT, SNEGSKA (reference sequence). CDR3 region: CSARALGQGDHQPQHF. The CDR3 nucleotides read TGCAGTGCTAGAGCCCTGGGACAGGGAGATCATCAGCCCCAGCATTTT.

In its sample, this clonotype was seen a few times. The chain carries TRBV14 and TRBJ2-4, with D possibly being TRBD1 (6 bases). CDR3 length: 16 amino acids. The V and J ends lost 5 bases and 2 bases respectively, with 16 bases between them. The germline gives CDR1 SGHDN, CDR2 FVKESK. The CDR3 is CASSTMGQGTKNIQYF. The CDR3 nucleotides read TGTGCCAGCAGCACTATGGGGCAGGGGACCAAAAACATTCAGTACTTC.

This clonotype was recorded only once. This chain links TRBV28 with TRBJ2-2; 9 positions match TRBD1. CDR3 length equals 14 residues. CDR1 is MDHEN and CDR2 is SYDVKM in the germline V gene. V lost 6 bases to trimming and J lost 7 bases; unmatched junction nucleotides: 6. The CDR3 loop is CASSNRGQVGELFF. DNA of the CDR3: TGTGCCAGCAGCAACAGGGGGCAAGTCGGGGAGCTGTTTTTT.

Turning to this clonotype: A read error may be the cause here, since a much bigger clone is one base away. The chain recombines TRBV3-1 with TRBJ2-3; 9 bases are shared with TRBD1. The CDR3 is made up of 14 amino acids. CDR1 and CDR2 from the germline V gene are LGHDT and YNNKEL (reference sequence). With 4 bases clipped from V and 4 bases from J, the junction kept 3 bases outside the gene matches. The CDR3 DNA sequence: TGTGCCAGCAGCCGGGACAGGGCGGCAGATACGCAGTATTTT. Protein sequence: CASSRDRAADTQYF.

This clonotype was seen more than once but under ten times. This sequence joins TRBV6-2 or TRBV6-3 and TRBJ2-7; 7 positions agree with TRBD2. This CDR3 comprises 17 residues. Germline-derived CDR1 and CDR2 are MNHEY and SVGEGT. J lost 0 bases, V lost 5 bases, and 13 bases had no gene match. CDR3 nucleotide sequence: TGTGCCAGCAGTCGCACCGCGGGACTAACCCTCTCCTACGAGCAGTACTTC. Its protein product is CASSRTAGLTLSYEQYF.

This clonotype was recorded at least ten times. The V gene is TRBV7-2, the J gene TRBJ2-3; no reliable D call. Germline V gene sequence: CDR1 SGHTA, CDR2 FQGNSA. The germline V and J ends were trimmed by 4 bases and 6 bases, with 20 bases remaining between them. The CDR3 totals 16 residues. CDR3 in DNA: TGTGCCAGCAGCTCAGGTCAACGCGTTAATTTGGATACGCAGTATTTT. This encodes CASSSGQRVNLDTQYF.

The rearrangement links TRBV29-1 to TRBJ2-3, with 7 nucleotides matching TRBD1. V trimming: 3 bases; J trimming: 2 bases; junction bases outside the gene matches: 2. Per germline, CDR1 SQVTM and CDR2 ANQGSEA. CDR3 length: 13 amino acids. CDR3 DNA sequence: TGCAGCGTTGACCAGGGGGTCACAGATACGCAGTATTTT. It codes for CSVDQGVTDTQYF.

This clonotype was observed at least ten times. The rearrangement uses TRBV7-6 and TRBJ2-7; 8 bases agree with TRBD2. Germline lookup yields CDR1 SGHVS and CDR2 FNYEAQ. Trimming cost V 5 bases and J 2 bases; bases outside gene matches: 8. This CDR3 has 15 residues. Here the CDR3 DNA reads TGTGCCAGCAGCCTATTAGCGGGGTCCCCCTACGAGCAGTACTTC. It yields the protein CASSLLAGSPYEQYF.

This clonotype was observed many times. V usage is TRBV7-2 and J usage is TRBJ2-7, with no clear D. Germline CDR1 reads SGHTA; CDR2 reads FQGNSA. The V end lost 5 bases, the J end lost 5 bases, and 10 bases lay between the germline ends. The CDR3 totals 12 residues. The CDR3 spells CASSPNLDEQYF. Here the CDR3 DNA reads TGTGCCAGCAGCCCCAACTTAGACGAGCAGTACTTC.

The CDR3 DNA reads TGCAGTGCTAGAGGGGAGGGGCGCCGGAATTTCCCTTCACCCCTCCACTTT. It is translated as CSARGEGRRNFPSPLHF. The chain carries TRBV20-1 and TRBJ1-6; D possibly corresponds to TRBD1 (5 bases). The CDR3 contains 17 residues. Trimming removed 1 base from V and 9 bases from J, with 22 bases in between. The germline V gene encodes CDR1 DFQATT and CDR2 SNEGSKA (reference sequence).

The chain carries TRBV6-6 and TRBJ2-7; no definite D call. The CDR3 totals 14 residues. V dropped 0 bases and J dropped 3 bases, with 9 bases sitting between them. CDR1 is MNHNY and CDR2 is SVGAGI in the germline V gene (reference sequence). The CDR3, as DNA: TGTGCCAGCAGTTACTCGAGCGTTATCTACGAGCAGTACTTC. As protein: CASSYSSVIYEQYF.

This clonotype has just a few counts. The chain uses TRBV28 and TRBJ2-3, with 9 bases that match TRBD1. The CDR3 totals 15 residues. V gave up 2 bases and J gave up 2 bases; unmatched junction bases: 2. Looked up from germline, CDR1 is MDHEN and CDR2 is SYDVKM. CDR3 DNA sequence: TGTGCCAGCAGTTTAGGACAGGGGCCCACAGATACGCAGTATTTT. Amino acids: CASSLGQGPTDTQYF.

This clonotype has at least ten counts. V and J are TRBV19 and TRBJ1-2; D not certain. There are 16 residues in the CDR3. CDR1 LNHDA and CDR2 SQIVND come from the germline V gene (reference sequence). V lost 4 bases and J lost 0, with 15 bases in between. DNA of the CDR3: TGTGCCAGTAGTACTTCCTCGAGGTACGCTAACTATGGCTACACCTTC. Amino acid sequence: CASSTSSRYANYGYTF.

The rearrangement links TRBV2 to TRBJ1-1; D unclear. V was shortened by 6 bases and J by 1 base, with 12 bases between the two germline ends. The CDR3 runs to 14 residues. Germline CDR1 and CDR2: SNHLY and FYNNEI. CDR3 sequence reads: CASRRGQENTEAFF. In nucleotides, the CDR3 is TGTGCCAGCAGGCGAGGGCAGGAGAACACTGAAGCTTTCTTT.

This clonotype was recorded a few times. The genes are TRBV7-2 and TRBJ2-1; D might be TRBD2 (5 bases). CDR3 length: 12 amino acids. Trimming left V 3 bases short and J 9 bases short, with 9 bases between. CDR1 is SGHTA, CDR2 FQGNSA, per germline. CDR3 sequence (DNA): TGTGCCAGCAGCTTTACCAGCGGTGAGCAGTTCTTC. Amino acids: CASSFTSGEQFF.

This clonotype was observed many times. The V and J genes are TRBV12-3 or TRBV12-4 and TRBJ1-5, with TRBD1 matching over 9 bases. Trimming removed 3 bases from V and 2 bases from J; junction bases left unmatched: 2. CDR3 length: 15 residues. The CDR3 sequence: CASSLWDRGNQPQHF. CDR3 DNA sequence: TGTGCCAGCAGTTTGTGGGACAGGGGCAATCAGCCCCAGCATTTT.

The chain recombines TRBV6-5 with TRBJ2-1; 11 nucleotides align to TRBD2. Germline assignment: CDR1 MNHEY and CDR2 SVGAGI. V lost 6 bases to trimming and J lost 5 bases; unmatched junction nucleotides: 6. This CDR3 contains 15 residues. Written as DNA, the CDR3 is TGTGCCAGCAGCCCCGGGACTAGCGGACACAATGAGCAGTTCTTC. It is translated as CASSPGTSGHNEQFF.